This T cell receptor (beta chain) originates from a study of prognosis after radiotherapy for stage I lung cancer. Whole-study context: Concurrent therapy with stereotactic body radiotherapy was given to no patient.

This clonotype was seen many times. Antigen: not known. The ends were cut back, 5 bases at V and 2 bases at J, with 13 bases in the middle. The CDR3 contains 14 residues. Germline CDR1 is SGHTA and CDR2 is FQGNSA. On two occasions, one at each of two time points, approximately 5.6 milliliters of peripheral blood were drawn. Study outcomes and limitations: Differing TRBV and TRBJ gene usage was reportedly seen between patients with and without metastases. Medians of approximately 10,000 versus 7,000 showed unique TCR clone counts falling after stereotactic body radiation therapy.

Template was genomic DNA; TCR beta CDR3 amplified in two multiplex PCR rounds. Primers targeting each individual TRBV and TRBJ gene were applied in first-round PCR. TCRdb redid the calling of the multiplex PCR reads with MiXCR, one entry per CDR3 protein. The sample holds fewer than 25,000 distinct CDR3 sequences; about 42% are singletons and the top ten take roughly a third. The receptor was isolated from a donor at least 50 years old with non-small cell lung cancer. The material was PBMCs, obtained before or after stereotactic body radiation therapy (not recorded which). This sequence joins TRBV7-2 and TRBJ2-7; the D gene is possibly TRBD2 (5 bases). The CDR3 loop reads CASSRLAGAYEQYF. Here the CDR3 DNA reads TGTGCCAGCAGCCGCCTAGCTGGTGCCTACGAGCAGTACTTC.